This is a list of T cell receptor beta chains from one sample in a study of blood T cell repertoires in COVID-19. Assay: immunoSEQ multiplex PCR; the TCRdb copy retains only in-frame clones and omits some. The sample has tens of thousands of clones; roughly four fifths are singletons. The specimen was peripheral blood. These receptors were collected from a woman of 80 years or more with active or convalescent COVID-19. The CDR3 runs from the conserved cysteine through the conserved F or W. Each record gives: clone size, J gene, D gene, V gene, CDR3 DNA, CDR3 protein. D genes are given only for firm matches. The size entry is marked missing in some rows and otherwise reads once, few, many or a size class.

NA TRBJ1-5 NA TRBV18 TGTGCCAGCTCATTAGGACCCGGGGGCAATCAGCCCCAGCATTTT CASSLGPGGNQPQHF
NA TRBJ2-7 TRBD2 TRBV5-4 TGTGCCAGCAGAACTGGGGGAGCGGGGGAGGACTACGAGCAGTACTTC CASRTGGAGEDYEQYF
NA TRBJ1-5 TRBD1 TRBV3-1/TRBV3-2 TGTGCCAGCAGCCATCCGGGACAGGGGGCGAAATTTGGCAATCAGCCCCAGCATTTT CASSHPGQGAKFGNQPQHF
NA TRBJ1-1 TRBD1 TRBV6-5 TGTGCCAGCAGGCGCCCGACAGGGGAAGCTTTCTTT CASRRPTGEAFF
NA TRBJ1-1 TRBD1 TRBV4-3 TGCGCCAGCAGCCAATATGAGATCTTTGGACAGGGGGCCTTTGAAGCTTTCTTT CASSQYEIFGQGAFEAFF
NA TRBJ2-7 NA TRBV19 TGTGCCAGTAGTATCGGCCGGGACTTAACCTACGAGCAGTACTTC CASSIGRDLTYEQYF
NA TRBJ1-4 NA TRBV7-2 TGTGCCAGCAGCTCAATCAGGGCAACTAATGAAAAACTGTTTTTT CASSSIRATNEKLFF
NA TRBJ2-3 TRBD2 TRBV20-1 TGCAGTGCCAGTGTTCTCCTAGCGGGGTCTGAAGATACGCAGTATTTT CSASVLLAGSEDTQYF
NA TRBJ1-4 NA TRBV7-8 TGTGCCAGCAGCGTCGGGGGTGAGAAACTGTTTTTT CASSVGGEKLFF
NA TRBJ2-6 NA TRBV6-1 TGTGCCAGCAGTGAGAGTCGGGCCAACGTCCTGACTTTC CASSESRANVLTF
NA TRBJ2-4 TRBD1 TRBV7-2 TGTGCCAGCAGCTTAGCGCTTAGGGCTAGCACAGGGGGCATTCAGTACTTC CASSLALRASTGGIQYF
NA TRBJ2-5 TRBD2 TRBV20-1 TGCAGTGCTAGTAATGCGGGGGGGGAGACCCAGTACTTC CSASNAGGETQYF
NA TRBJ1-2 NA TRBV10-3 TGTGCCATCAGTGAGTCGTTTATAGGGGCGGCGGGCTACACCTTC CAISESFIGAAGYTF
NA TRBJ2-4 NA TRBV5-1 TGCGCCAGCAGCTTGACACCGGGAAAAAACATTCAGTACTTC CASSLTPGKNIQYF
NA TRBJ1-2 NA TRBV4-1 TGCGCCAGCAGCCAAGAAGGAGGGGCGAACTATGGCTACACCTTC CASSQEGGANYGYTF
NA TRBJ1-2 NA TRBV10-3 TGTGCCATCAGTCTCTCGGGGGGCTATGGCTACACCTTC CAISLSGGYGYTF
NA TRBJ2-5 NA TRBV3-1/TRBV3-2 TGTGCCAGCAGCCAAGATCATGGGGGGAAGACCCAGTACTTC CASSQDHGGKTQYF
NA TRBJ2-5 NA TRBV7-2 TGTGCCAGCAGCTTATCCCAGGGATCGGAAGAGACCCAGTACTTC CASSLSQGSEETQYF
NA TRBJ2-5 TRBD1 TRBV2 TGTGCCAGCATAAGGGACAGTCAAGAGACCCAGTACTTC CASIRDSQETQYF
NA TRBJ2-7 NA TRBV6-1 TGTGCCAGCAGTGTCGACAGAAGCTACGAGCAGTACTTC CASSVDRSYEQYF
NA TRBJ1-1 NA TRBV2 TGTGCCAGCAGCGATAACAGGAACACTGAAGCTTTCTTT CASSDNRNTEAFF
few TRBJ1-3 NA TRBV7-9 TGTGCCAGCAGCTCATCTAATGGCTGGCAGGCGAGCTCTGGAAACACCATATATTTT CASSSSNGWQASSGNTIYF
NA TRBJ2-7 NA TRBV7-8 TGTGCCAGCAGCCTAGTGACAGGAATCAACGAGCAGTACTTC CASSLVTGINEQYF
NA TRBJ2-3 NA TRBV19 TGTGCCAGTAGTATGGGAGGTGGGGGCACAGATACGCAGTATTTT CASSMGGGGTDTQYF
NA TRBJ2-3 TRBD2 TRBV7-9 TGTGCCAGCAGCTTGACAGCGGGACCCACAGATACGCAGTATTTT CASSLTAGPTDTQYF
NA TRBJ1-2 TRBD1 TRBV10-2 TGCGCCAGCCGAGCCGGGACAGGGTCAAGGGGCTACACCTTC CASRAGTGSRGYTF
NA TRBJ2-5 NA TRBV2 TGTGCCAGCAGCGGGGACATTAGGGAGACCCAGTACTTC CASSGDIRETQYF
NA TRBJ1-4 TRBD1 TRBV7-9 TGTGCCAGCAGCTCGGGACAGGGGTTGGAAAAACTGTTTTTT CASSSGQGLEKLFF
NA TRBJ2-7 NA TRBV7-2 TGTGCCAGCAGCCCGGGGGTTCTCCCCTACGAGCAGTACTTC CASSPGVLPYEQYF
NA TRBJ2-5 TRBD2 TRBV28 TGTGCCAGCAGTTCCCGACTAGCGGGGGGGCGGGAGACCCAGTACTTC CASSSRLAGGRETQYF
NA TRBJ1-5 NA TRBV23-1 TGCGCCAGCAGTCAATACCGCGCCGGTCAGCCCCAGCATTTT CASSQYRAGQPQHF
NA TRBJ1-4 TRBD1 TRBV5-1 TGCGCCAGCAGCTTGGATGGGACAGGGCTTGTCGAAAAACTGTTTTTT CASSLDGTGLVEKLFF